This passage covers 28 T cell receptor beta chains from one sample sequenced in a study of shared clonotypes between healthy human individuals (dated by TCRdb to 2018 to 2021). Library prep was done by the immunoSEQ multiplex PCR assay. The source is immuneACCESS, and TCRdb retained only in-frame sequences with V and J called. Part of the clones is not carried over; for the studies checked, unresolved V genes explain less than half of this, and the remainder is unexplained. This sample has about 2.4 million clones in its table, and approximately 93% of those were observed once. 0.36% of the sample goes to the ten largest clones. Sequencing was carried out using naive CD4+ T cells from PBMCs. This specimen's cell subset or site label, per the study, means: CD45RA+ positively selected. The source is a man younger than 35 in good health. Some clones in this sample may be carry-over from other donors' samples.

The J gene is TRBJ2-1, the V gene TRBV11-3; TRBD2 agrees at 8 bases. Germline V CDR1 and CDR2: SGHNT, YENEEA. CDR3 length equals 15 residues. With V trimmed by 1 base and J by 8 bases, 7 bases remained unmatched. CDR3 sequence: CASSLGLAGGDEQFF. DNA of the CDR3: TGTGCCAGCAGCTTAGGCCTAGCGGGTGGAGATGAGCAGTTCTTC.

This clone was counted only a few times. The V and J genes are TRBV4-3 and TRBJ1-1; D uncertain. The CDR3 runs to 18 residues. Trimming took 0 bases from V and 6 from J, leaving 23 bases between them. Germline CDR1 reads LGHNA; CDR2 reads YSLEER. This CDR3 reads CASSQDDEPTGALAEAFF. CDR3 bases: TGCGCCAGCAGCCAAGACGACGAACCGACGGGCGCCTTGGCTGAAGCTTTCTTT.

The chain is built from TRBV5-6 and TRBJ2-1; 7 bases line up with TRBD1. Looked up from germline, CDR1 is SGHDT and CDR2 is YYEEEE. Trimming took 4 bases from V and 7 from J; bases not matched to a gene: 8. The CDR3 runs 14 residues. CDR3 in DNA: TGTGCCAGCAGCGCCCGACAGGGATGGAATGAGCAGTTCTTC. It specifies CASSARQGWNEQFF.

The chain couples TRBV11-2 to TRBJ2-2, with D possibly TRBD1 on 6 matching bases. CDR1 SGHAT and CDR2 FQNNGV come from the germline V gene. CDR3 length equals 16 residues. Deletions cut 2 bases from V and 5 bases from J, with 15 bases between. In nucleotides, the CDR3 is TGTGCCAGCAGCTTACCGGGACACCGATTAACCGGGGAGCTGTTTTTT. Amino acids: CASSLPGHRLTGELFF.

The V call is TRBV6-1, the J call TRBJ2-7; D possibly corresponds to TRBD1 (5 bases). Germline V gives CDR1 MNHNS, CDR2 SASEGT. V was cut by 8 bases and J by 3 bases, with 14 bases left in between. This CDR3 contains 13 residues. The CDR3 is CASLNLQVYEQYF. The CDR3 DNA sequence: TGTGCCAGCCTTAACTTACAGGTCTACGAGCAGTACTTC.

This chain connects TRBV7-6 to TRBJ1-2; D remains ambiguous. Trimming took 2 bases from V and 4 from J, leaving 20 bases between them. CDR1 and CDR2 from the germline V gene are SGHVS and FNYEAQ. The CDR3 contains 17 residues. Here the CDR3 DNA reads TGTGCCAGCAGCTTATTGCCTCCGGCCCAATCCCCCTATGGCTACACCTTC. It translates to CASSLLPPAQSPYGYTF.

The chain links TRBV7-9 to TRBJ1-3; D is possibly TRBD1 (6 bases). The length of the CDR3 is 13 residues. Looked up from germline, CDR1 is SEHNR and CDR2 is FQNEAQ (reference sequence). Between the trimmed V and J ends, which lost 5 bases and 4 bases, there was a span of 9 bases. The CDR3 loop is CASSRGDGNTIYF. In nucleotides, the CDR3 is TGTGCCAGCAGCAGGGGGGACGGAAACACCATATATTTT.

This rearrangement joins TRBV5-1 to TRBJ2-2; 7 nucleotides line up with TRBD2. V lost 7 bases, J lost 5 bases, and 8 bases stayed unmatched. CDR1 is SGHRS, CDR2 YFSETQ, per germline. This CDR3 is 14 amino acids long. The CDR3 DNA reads TGCGCCAGCGGCGCAGCGGGGACTACCGGGGAGCTGTTTTTT. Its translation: CASGAAGTTGELFF.

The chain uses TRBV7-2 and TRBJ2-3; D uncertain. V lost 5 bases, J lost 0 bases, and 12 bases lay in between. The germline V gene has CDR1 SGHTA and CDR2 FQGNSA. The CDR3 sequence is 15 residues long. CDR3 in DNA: TGTGCCAGCAGCCCTCGGGCGCGGAGCACAGATACGCAGTATTTT. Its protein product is CASSPRARSTDTQYF. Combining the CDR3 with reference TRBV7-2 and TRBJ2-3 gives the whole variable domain GAGVSQSPSNKVTEKGKDVELRCDPISGHTALYWYRQSLGQGLEFLIYFQGNSAPDKSGLPSDRFSAERTGGSVSTLTIQRTQQEDSAVYLCASSPRARSTDTQYFGPGTRLTVL.

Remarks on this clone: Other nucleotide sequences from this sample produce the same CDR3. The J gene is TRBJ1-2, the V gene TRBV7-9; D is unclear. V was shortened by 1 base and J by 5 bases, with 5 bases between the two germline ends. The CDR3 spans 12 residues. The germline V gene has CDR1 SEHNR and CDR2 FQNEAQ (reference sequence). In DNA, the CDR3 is TGTGCCAGCAGCTTAGAGGGTTATGGCTACACCTTC. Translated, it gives CASSLEGYGYTF.

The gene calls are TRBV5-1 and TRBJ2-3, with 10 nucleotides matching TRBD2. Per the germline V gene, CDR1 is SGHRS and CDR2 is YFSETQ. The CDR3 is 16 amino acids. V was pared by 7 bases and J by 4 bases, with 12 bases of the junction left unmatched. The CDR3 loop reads CASAAGALAGSDTQYF. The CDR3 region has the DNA TGCGCCAGCGCGGCGGGGGCACTAGCGGGATCAGATACGCAGTATTTT.

The CDR3 loop reads CAWSGNRGTSYEQYF. CDR3 sequence (DNA): TGTGCCTGGAGTGGAAACAGGGGTACCTCCTACGAGCAGTACTTC. The chain has TRBV30 and TRBJ2-7; TRBD1 agrees at 7 bases. This CDR3 comprises 15 residues. In germline, CDR1 is GTSNPN, CDR2 SVGIG (reference sequence). Trimming removed 1 base from V and 0 bases from J; junction bases left unmatched: 6.

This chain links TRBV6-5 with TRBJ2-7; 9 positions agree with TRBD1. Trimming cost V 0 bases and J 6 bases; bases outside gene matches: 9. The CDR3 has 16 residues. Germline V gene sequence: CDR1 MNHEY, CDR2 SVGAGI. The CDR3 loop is CASSYSSGTGLGEQYF. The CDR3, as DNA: TGTGCCAGCAGTTACTCATCCGGGACAGGGCTAGGCGAGCAGTACTTC.

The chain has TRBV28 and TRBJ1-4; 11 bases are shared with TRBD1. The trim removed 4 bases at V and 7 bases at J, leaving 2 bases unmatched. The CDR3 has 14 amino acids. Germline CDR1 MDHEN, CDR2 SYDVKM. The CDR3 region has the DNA TGTGCCAGCAGTTGGACAGGGGGCAGTGAAAAACTGTTTTTT. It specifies CASSWTGGSEKLFF.

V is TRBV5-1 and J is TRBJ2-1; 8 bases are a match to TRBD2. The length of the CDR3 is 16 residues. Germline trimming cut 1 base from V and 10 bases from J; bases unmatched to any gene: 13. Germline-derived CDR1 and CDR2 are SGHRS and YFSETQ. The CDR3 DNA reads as TGCGCCAGCAGCTTGAGCGCGGGAGGTGGGTATGGGGAGCAGTTCTTC. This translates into CASSLSAGGGYGEQFF. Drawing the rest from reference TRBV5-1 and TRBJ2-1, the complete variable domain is KAGVTQTPRYLIKTRGQQVTLSCSPISGHRSVSWYQQTPGQGLQFLFEYFSETQRNKGNFPGRFSGRQFSNSRSEMNVSTLELGDSALYLCASSLSAGGGYGEQFFGPGTRLTVL.

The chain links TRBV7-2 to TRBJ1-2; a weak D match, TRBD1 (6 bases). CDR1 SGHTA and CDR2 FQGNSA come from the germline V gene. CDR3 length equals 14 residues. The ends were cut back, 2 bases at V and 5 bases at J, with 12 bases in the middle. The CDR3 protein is CASSLHKGGYGYTF. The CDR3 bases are TGTGCCAGCAGCTTACACAAGGGGGGGTATGGCTACACCTTC. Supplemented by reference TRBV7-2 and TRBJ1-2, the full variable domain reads GAGVSQSPSNKVTEKGKDVELRCDPISGHTALYWYRQSLGQGLEFLIYFQGNSAPDKSGLPSDRFSAERTGGSVSTLTIQRTQQEDSAVYLCASSLHKGGYGYTFGSGTRLTVV.

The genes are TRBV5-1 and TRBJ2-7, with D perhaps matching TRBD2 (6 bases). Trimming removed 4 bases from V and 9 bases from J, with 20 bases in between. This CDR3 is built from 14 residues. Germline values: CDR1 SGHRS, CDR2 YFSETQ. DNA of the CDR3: TGCGCCAGCAGCGGCGAAGGGGTCACGGGGGTGCAGTACTTC. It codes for CASSGEGVTGVQYF.

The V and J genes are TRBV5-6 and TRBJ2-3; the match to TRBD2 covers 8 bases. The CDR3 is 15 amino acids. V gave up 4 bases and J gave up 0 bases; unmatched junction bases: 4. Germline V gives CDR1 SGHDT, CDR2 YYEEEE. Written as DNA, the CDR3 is TGTGCCAGCAGCAGCCCTAGCGGGAGCACAGATACGCAGTATTTT. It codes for CASSSPSGSTDTQYF.

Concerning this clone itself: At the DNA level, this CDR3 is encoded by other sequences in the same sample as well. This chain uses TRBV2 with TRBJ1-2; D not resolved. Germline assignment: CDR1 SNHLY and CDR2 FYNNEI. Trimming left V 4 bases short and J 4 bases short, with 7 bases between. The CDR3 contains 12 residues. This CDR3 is CASSGQIYGYTF. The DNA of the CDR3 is TGTGCCAGCAGTGGTCAGATCTATGGCTACACCTTC.

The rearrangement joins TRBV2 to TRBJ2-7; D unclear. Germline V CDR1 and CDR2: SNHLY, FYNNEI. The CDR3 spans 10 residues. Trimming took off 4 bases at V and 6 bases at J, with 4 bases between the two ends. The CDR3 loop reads CASSVLEQYF. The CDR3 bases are TGTGCCAGCAGTGTTCTCGAGCAGTACTTC.

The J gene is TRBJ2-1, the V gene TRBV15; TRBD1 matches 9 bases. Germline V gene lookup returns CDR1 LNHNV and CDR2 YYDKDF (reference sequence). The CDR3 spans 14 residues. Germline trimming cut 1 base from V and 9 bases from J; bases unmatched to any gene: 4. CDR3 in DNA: TGTGCCACCAGCAGAGGTCTGACAGGGGGTGAGCAGTTCTTC. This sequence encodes CATSRGLTGGEQFF.

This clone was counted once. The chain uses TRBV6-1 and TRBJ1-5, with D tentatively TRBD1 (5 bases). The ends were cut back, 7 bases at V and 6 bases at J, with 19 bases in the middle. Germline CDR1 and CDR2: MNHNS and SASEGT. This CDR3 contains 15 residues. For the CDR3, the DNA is TGTGCCAGCACCACCCAGGCGGGGAGGGGTCAGCCCCAGCATTTT. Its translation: CASTTQAGRGQPQHF.

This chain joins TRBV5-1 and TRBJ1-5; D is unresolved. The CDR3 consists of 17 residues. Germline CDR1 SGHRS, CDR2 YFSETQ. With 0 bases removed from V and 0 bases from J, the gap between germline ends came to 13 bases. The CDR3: CASSLAASDDSNQPQHF. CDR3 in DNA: TGCGCCAGCAGCTTGGCGGCTTCGGATGATAGCAATCAGCCCCAGCATTTT.

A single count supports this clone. CDR3 sequence (DNA): TGTGCCAGCAGTGGAACCCGGGACAGCCTTTTCTACGAGCAGTACTTC. This codes for CASSGTRDSLFYEQYF. The genes are TRBV28 and TRBJ2-7; TRBD1 aligns across 7 bases. The trim removed 5 bases at V and 3 bases at J, leaving 13 bases unmatched. The germline V gene has CDR1 MDHEN and CDR2 SYDVKM. The CDR3 loop spans 16 amino acids.

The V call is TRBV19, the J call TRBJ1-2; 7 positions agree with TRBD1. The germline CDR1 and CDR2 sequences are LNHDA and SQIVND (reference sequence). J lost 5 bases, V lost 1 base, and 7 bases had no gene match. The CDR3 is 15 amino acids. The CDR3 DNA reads TGTGCCAGTAGTATAGTTCAAGGGGGCGAATATGGCTACACCTTC. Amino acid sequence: CASSIVQGGEYGYTF.

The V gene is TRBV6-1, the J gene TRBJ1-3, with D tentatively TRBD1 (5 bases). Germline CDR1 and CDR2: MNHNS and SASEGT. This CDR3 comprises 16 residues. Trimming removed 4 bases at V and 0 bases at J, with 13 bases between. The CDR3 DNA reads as TGTGCCAGCAGTGTTGATGGGGACTTCTCTGGAAACACCATATATTTT. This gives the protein CASSVDGDFSGNTIYF.

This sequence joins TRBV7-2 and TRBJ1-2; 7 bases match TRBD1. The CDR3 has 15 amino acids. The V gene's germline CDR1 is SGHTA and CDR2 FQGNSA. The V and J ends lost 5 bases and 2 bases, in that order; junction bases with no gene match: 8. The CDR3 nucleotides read TGTGCCAGCAGCCTGCGGACAGGCACGAACTATGGCTACACCTTC. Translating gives CASSLRTGTNYGYTF.

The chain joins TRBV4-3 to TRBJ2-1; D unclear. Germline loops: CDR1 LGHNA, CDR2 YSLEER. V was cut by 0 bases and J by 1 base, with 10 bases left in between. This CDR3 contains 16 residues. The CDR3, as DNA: TGCGCCAGCAGCCAAGAATTGGTATTTTCCTACAATGAGCAGTTCTTC. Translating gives CASSQELVFSYNEQFF.